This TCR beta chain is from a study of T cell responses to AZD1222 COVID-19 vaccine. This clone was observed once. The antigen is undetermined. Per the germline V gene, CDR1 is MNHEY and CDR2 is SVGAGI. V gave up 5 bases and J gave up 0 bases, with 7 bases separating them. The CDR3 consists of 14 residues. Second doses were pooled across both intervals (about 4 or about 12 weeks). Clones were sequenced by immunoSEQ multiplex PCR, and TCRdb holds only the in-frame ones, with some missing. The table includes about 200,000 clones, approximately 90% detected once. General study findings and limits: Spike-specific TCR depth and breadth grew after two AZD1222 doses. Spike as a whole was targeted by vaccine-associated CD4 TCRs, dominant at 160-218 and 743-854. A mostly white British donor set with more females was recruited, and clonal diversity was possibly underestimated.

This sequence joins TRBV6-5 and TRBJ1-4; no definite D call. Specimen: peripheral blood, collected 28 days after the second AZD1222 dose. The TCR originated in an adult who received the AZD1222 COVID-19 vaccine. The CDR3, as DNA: TGTGCCAGCAGTCAGACACCAACTAATGAAAAACTGTTTTTT. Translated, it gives CASSQTPTNEKLFF.